Included here is one T cell receptor (beta chain) sequence, with context. Its antigen is not known. This sample is part of a study of CD8+CD57+ T cells in acquired aplastic anemia. Study findings and constraints: Patients and controls were found to share twenty-nine CD8+ CDR3 sequences. Between the patient and control groups, CD8+ Simpson's diversity did not differ significantly.

Investigators profiled TCR beta VDJ and CDR3 from genomic DNA template. TCRdb reprocessed the reads with MiXCR, giving one entry per CDR3 protein. The data show about 190,000 distinct CDR3 sequences, 54% seen once. Germline V gene sequence: CDR1 LGHNA, CDR2 YSLEER. The CDR3 contains 17 residues. Trimming cost V 0 bases and J 2 bases, with 14 bases left between them. V is TRBV4-3 and J is TRBJ1-5; weak D call: TRBD1 (5 bases). This TCR derives from a human donor in good health, serving as a control. Sequencing used sorted CD4+, CD8+, or CD8+CD57+ T cells (not recorded which) from PBMCs. The CDR3 is CASSQDGGTGGNQPQHF. The CDR3 DNA reads as TGCGCCAGCAGCCAAGATGGCGGGACCGGAGGCAATCAGCCCCAGCATTTT.